Listed below are T cell receptor beta chains from one sample, sequenced in a study of blood T cell repertoires in COVID-19. Assay: immunoSEQ multiplex PCR; the TCRdb copy retains only in-frame clones and omits some. The sample has nearly 55,000 clones, 65% to 85% seen once. Sequenced material: peripheral blood. These receptors originate from a human donor with active or convalescent COVID-19. The donor label of this sample is uncertain. Each CDR3 is given with its conserved first and last residue. Each record gives: clone size, V gene, D gene, J gene, CDR3 DNA, CDR3 protein. The D gene is left open where the match is weak. Some rows have no size entry. The others give once, few or many, or a class for an expanded clone.

>NA|TRBV6-1|TRBD1|TRBJ1-4
TGTGCCAGCAGTGTATACTTGACAGGGGGGAATGAAAAACTGTTTTTT
CASSVYLTGGNEKLFF
>NA|TRBV24-1|TRBD2|TRBJ2-1
TGTGCCACCAGCGGGACTAGCGGGAGCCTCTACAATGAGCAGTTCTTC
CATSGTSGSLYNEQFF
>NA|TRBV30|NA|TRBJ1-2
TGTGCCTGGAGTTTTCTCGATGGCTACACCTTC
CAWSFLDGYTF
>NA|TRBV5-1|TRBD2|TRBJ2-7
TGCGCCAGCAGCTCGAGGGGACTAGCCAGCGAGCAGTACTTC
CASSSRGLASEQYF
>NA|TRBV11-2|TRBD1|TRBJ2-7
TGTGCCAGCAGCTGGGGACAGACGATTTACGAGCAGTACTTC
CASSWGQTIYEQYF
>NA|TRBV28|NA|TRBJ2-3
TGTGCCAGCAGTCGGACAGGACTAAGCACAGATACGCAGTATTTT
CASSRTGLSTDTQYF
>NA|TRBV7-3|TRBD2|TRBJ2-3
TGTGCCAGCAGCTACTCGGGAGGGGAGACAGATACGCAGTATTTT
CASSYSGGETDTQYF
>NA|TRBV30|TRBD1|TRBJ2-7
TGTGCCTGGAAGGACAGGTCTAATGCGCAGTACTTC
CAWKDRSNAQYF
>NA|TRBV6-6|TRBD2|TRBJ2-3
TGTGCCAGCAGTCCTCAAACTAGCGGGGGTCCACAAAGCGTCATCGGCGGACTTAGGGCCGGCCCGTATTTT
CASSPQTSGGPQSVIGGLRAGPYF
>NA|TRBV7-8|NA|TRBJ2-6
TGTGCCAGCAGCCCTGTCGTCCCCAACCGGAGGGTCACTGGGGCCAACGTCCTGACTTTC
CASSPVVPNRRVTGANVLTF
>NA|TRBV6-1|TRBD1|TRBJ1-4
TGTGCCAGCAGTGAAGGACAGGGGGCTGAAAAACTGTTTTTT
CASSEGQGAEKLFF
>NA|TRBV10-3|TRBD1|TRBJ1-5
TGTGCCATCAGTAAAGGACAGGGTAGCAATCAGCCCCAGCATTTT
CAISKGQGSNQPQHF
>NA|TRBV4-1|TRBD2|TRBJ2-7
TGCGCCAGCAGCCGAACCGGGACTAGCGGGAAGTCCGAGCAGTACTTC
CASSRTGTSGKSEQYF
>NA|TRBV28|TRBD2|TRBJ2-2
TGTGCCAGCAGTTTCCTAGCGGGAGGATGGGGGGAGCTGTTTTTT
CASSFLAGGWGELFF
>NA|TRBV27|NA|TRBJ1-6
TGTGCCAGCAGTTTCGCGAATTCACCCCTCCACTTT
CASSFANSPLHF
>once|TRBV19|TRBD1|TRBJ2-3
TGTGCCAGCTCGAAGACAGGGGTTACCGATACGCAGTATTTT
CASSKTGVTDTQYF
>NA|TRBV12-3/TRBV12-4|NA|TRBJ1-1
TGTGCCAGCAGCCGGTTGAACACTGAAGCTTTCTTT
CASSRLNTEAFF